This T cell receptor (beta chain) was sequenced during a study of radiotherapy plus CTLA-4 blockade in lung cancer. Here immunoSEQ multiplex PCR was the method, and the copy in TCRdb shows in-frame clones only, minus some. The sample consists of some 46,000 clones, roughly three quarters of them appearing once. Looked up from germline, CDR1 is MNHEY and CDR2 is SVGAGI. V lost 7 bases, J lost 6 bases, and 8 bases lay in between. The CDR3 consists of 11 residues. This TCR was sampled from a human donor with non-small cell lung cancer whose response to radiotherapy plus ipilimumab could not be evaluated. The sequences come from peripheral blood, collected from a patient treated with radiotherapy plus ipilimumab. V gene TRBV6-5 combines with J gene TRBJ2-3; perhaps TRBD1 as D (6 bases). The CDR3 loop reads CASMQGDTQYF. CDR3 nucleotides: TGTGCCAGCATGCAGGGGGATACGCAGTATTTT.